This T cell receptor (beta chain) is from a study of cytomegalovirus exposure and HLA in healthy donors. As concerns this clone: The antigen is unknown.

PCR used 60 Vbeta primers and 13 Jbeta primers. As handled by the study authors: Counted up in a later analysis, unique TCR beta chains came to approximately 83 million, with some 11 million shared. Libraries were prepared by immunoSEQ multiplex PCR; TCRdb keeps only in-frame clonotypes and omits some of them. The D gene and trimming were derived from the DNA, and the V and J assignments and clone size from that table. The sample lists around 67,000 clones; around three quarters were seen once. Points from the study as a whole: Certain sequence variants were highly shared and formed a cluster, and this cluster was likely a sequencing artifact.

The clonotype was recovered from a man younger than 30 in good health and CMV-seropositive. The sample comprised PBMCs.

CDR3 in DNA: TGTGCCAGCAGTCCCCAGGGGGCCGGCAATCAGCCCCAGCATTTT. This sequence encodes CASSPQGAGNQPQHF. The gene calls are TRBV2 and TRBJ1-5; 8 positions match TRBD1. CDR3 length: 15 residues. Germline V lookup: CDR1 SNHLY, CDR2 FYNNEI. The V segment lost 5 bases and the J segment 2 bases; nucleotides outside the gene matches: 5.